This T cell receptor (beta chain) stems from a study of control samples from healthy donors and cancer patients. Trimming stripped 0 bases from V and 6 bases from J, with 10 bases between. The CDR3 has 13 amino acids. Germline V gives CDR1 SGDLS, CDR2 YYNGEE. The assay was immunoSEQ multiplex PCR, and TCRdb's table has in-frame clones only and misses some. The repertoire holds 75,000 to 95,000 clones, with roughly nine tenths as singletons. This clone was recorded only once. Sequenced: blood. The V call is TRBV9, the J call TRBJ2-7; perhaps TRBD1 as D (5 bases). This clonotype was obtained from a woman between 18 and 29 years old in good health. The CDR3 spells CASSVALGAEQYF. The CDR3 DNA sequence: TGTGCCAGCAGCGTAGCTCTAGGGGCCGAGCAGTACTTC.